These T cell receptor beta chains were read from a single sample in a study of cytomegalovirus exposure and HLA in healthy donors. Sequencing was performed with immunoSEQ multiplex PCR; in TCRdb, only in-frame clones are kept and a portion is missing. The data contain some 150,000 clones, around 88% of them singletons. Input material: PBMCs. The receptor set was obtained from a woman in her 30s in good health and CMV-seronegative. The CDR3 runs from the conserved cysteine through the conserved F or W. The D gene is left open where the match is weak. Clone size is stated in some rows and not others, as once, few, many or a class when expanded.

>TRBJ1-2|12|TRBD1|TRBV19|-
CASSRTGHGYTF
TGTGCCAGTAGCCGGACAGGGCACGGCTACACCTTC
>TRBJ1-3|14|-|TRBV13|-
CASSSDNSGNTIYF
TGTGCCAGCAGCTCCGACAACTCTGGAAACACCATATATTTT
>TRBJ1-6|13|-|TRBV6-4|-
CASRDRGNSPLHF
TGTGCCAGCAGAGACAGAGGAAATTCACCCCTCCACTTT
>TRBJ1-3|16|TRBD1|TRBV7-6|few
CASSLGTGGSGNTIYF
TGTGCCAGCAGCTTAGGGACAGGCGGTTCTGGAAACACCATATATTTT
>TRBJ2-7|13|-|TRBV7-6|-
CASSLQHDYEQYF
TGTGCCAGCAGCTTACAACATGACTACGAGCAGTACTTC
>TRBJ2-7|14|-|TRBV18|-
CASSPPGLPHEQYF
TGTGCCAGCTCACCACCGGGACTCCCCCACGAGCAGTACTTC
>TRBJ1-2|10|-|TRBV29-1|-
CSVHSRGYTF
TGCAGCGTTCACAGTCGTGGCTACACCTTC
>TRBJ2-2|19|TRBD1|TRBV5-6|-
CASSPGIWTGATGAGELFF
TGTGCCAGCAGCCCCGGTATCTGGACAGGGGCTACGGGGGCCGGGGAGCTGTTTTTT
>TRBJ2-1|15|-|TRBV7-2|-
CASSAGQKSYNEQFF
TGTGCCAGCAGCGCGGGACAGAAATCCTACAATGAGCAGTTCTTC
>TRBJ1-2|19|TRBD1|TRBV2|-
CASSDMVLSQGDSNYGYTF
TGTGCCAGCAGTGACATGGTACTTTCTCAGGGGGACTCTAACTATGGCTACACCTTC
>TRBJ1-5|16|-|TRBV28|-
CASSPEGKGGDQPQHF
TGTGCCAGCAGTCCCGAGGGAAAGGGGGGGGATCAGCCCCAGCATTTT
>TRBJ2-1|14|TRBD1|TRBV29-1|-
CSVIGTGNINEQFF
TGCAGCGTCATCGGGACAGGGAATATCAATGAGCAGTTCTTC
>TRBJ2-7|14|TRBD1|TRBV7-2|-
CASSLGRGRYEQYF
TGTGCCAGCAGCTTAGGCAGGGGGCGCTACGAGCAGTACTTC
>TRBJ1-2|16|-|TRBV1|-
CTSTPREVEEPYGYTF
TGCACCAGCACCCCTCGGGAGGTGGAAGAGCCCTATGGCTACACCTTC
>TRBJ2-4|18|TRBD1|TRBV27|-
CASSKTGPGPLAKNIQYF
TGTGCCAGCAGTAAGACAGGGCCCGGCCCGCTGGCCAAAAACATTCAGTACTTC
>TRBJ2-7|13|-|TRBV6-6|-
CASSYSFPYEQYF
TGTGCCAGCAGTTACTCGTTCCCCTACGAGCAGTACTTC
>TRBJ2-3|18|TRBD2|TRBV15|-
CATSDATSTRTYTDTQYF
TGTGCCACCAGTGATGCGACTAGCACCCGAACCTACACAGATACGCAGTATTTT
>TRBJ1-2|17|-|TRBV4-1|-
CASSQDWQGTPFPGYTF
TGCGCCAGCAGCCAAGATTGGCAGGGAACCCCCTTCCCTGGCTACACCTTC
>TRBJ2-7|16|-|TRBV6-5|-
CASSYFGGPPTYEQYF
TGTGCCAGCAGTTATTTTGGAGGGCCCCCAACCTACGAGCAGTACTTC
>TRBJ2-7|15|TRBD1|TRBV6-6|-
CASSYPGTGIDEQYF
TGTGCCAGCAGTTACCCCGGGACAGGAATAGACGAGCAGTACTTC
>TRBJ2-3|14|TRBD1|TRBV11-3|-
CASSLVQGADTQYF
TGTGCCAGCAGCTTAGTTCAGGGGGCAGATACGCAGTATTTT
>TRBJ2-2|17|TRBD2|TRBV7-9|-
CASSKSSGGARTGELFF
TGTGCCAGCTCTAAGTCTAGCGGGGGGGCCCGGACCGGGGAGCTGTTTTTT
>TRBJ2-1|17|TRBD2|TRBV14|once
CASSPSAGGPVGNEQFF
TGTGCCAGCAGCCCGTCCGCGGGAGGGCCTGTTGGCAATGAGCAGTTCTTC
>TRBJ2-2|16|-|TRBV4-2|-
CASSHHRDNLPGELFF
TGTGCCAGCAGCCACCACCGGGACAACCTCCCCGGGGAGCTGTTTTTT
>TRBJ2-5|16|TRBD2|TRBV9|-
CASSVGLAGGEETQYF
TGTGCCAGCAGCGTAGGTCTAGCGGGAGGAGAAGAGACCCAGTACTTC
>TRBJ1-6|14|-|TRBV6-4|-
CASSDSTGNSPLHF
TGTGCCAGCAGTGACTCCACAGGGAATTCACCCCTCCACTTT
>TRBJ2-7|14|-|TRBV2|-
CASSTGTPTYEQYF
TGTGCCAGCAGTACCGGGACACCAACCTACGAGCAGTACTTC
>TRBJ2-2|14|TRBD2|TRBV27|-
CASSPGTSTGELFF
TGTGCCAGCAGTCCAGGGACTAGCACCGGGGAGCTGTTTTTT
>TRBJ2-3|14|-|TRBV15|-
CATSLTDSRDTQYF
TGTGCCACCAGCCTAACGGACAGCCGGGATACGCAGTATTTT
>TRBJ2-1|14|-|TRBV6-5|-
CASSKQAIYNEQFF
TGTGCCAGCAGTAAACAGGCTATTTACAATGAGCAGTTCTTC
>TRBJ1-2|15|-|TRBV5-5|-
CASSFETGSNYGYTF
TGTGCCAGCAGCTTTGAAACAGGTTCCAACTATGGCTACACCTTC
>TRBJ1-1|11|-|TRBV29-1|once
CSVDRNTEAFF
TGCAGCGTCGACAGGAACACTGAAGCTTTCTTT
>TRBJ1-5|16|TRBD1|TRBV28|-
CASSPWDRAYNQPQHF
TGTGCCAGCAGTCCGTGGGACAGGGCTTATAATCAGCCCCAGCATTTT
>TRBJ1-1|13|TRBD1|TRBV6-5|-
CASRTGQDIEAFF
TGTGCCAGCAGGACGGGACAGGACATTGAAGCTTTCTTT
>TRBJ1-4|12|-|TRBV19|-
CASKGNNEKLFF
TGTGCCAGTAAGGGGAATAATGAAAAACTGTTTTTT
>TRBJ1-2|13|-|TRBV9|-
CASSGGLLEGYTF
TGTGCCAGCAGCGGGGGCCTTTTGGAAGGCTACACCTTC
>TRBJ1-5|14|TRBD1|TRBV5-4|-
CASSQGADNQPQHF
TGTGCCAGCAGCCAGGGGGCTGACAATCAGCCCCAGCATTTT
>TRBJ1-2|15|-|TRBV27|-
CTSSLSLGGGDGYTF
TGTACCAGCAGTTTATCGTTGGGGGGTGGGGATGGCTACACCTTC
>TRBJ1-1|16|-|TRBV7-9|-
CASSQWQGRGGAEAFF
TGTGCCAGCAGCCAGTGGCAGGGAAGGGGTGGGGCTGAAGCTTTCTTT
>TRBJ2-1|16|-|TRBV27|-
CASAVRGPTQDNEQFF
TGTGCCTCCGCCGTCCGCGGCCCTACCCAAGACAATGAGCAGTTCTTC
>TRBJ1-2|14|-|TRBV27|-
CASSLREGIYGYTF
TGTGCCAGCAGTTTGCGGGAGGGCATCTATGGCTACACCTTC
>TRBJ1-1|16|-|TRBV14|-
CASSLRPIGGDTEAFF
TGTGCCAGCAGCCTCCGCCCCATAGGCGGGGACACTGAAGCTTTCTTT
>TRBJ1-1|14|-|TRBV5-1|few
CASSLAGGNTEAFF
TGCGCCAGCAGCTTGGCGGGAGGGAACACTGAAGCTTTCTTT
>TRBJ2-7|13|-|TRBV15|-
CATSREGVYEQYF
TGTGCCACCAGCAGAGAAGGGGTATACGAGCAGTACTTC
>TRBJ1-2|13|-|TRBV6-5|-
CASSREFGYGYTF
TGTGCCAGCAGTCGGGAGTTCGGCTATGGCTACACCTTC
>TRBJ2-5|12|-|TRBV5-1|-
CASSRRAETQYF
TGCGCCAGCAGCCGGCGGGCGGAGACCCAGTACTTC
>TRBJ2-5|14|TRBD1|TRBV27|-
CASSLVGTVETQYF
TGTGCCAGCAGTTTAGTCGGGACAGTCGAGACCCAGTACTTC
>TRBJ1-4|15|TRBD1|TRBV6-6|-
CASSPRDRVDEKLFF
TGTGCCAGCAGCCCCCGGGACAGGGTCGATGAAAAACTGTTTTTT
>TRBJ2-7|15|-|TRBV7-8|-
CASSKKAQAPGEQYF
TGTGCCAGCAGCAAGAAAGCACAGGCCCCGGGCGAGCAGTACTTC
>TRBJ2-7|15|TRBD2|TRBV4-1|-
CASSYGGGRSYEQYF
TGCGCCAGCAGCTACGGGGGGGGGCGGTCCTACGAGCAGTACTTC
>TRBJ2-7|14|TRBD2|TRBV27|-
CASKIGGPGGEQYF
TGTGCCAGCAAAATTGGGGGACCGGGGGGGGAGCAGTACTTC
>TRBJ2-5|15|TRBD2|TRBV7-2|once
CASSISGGPQETQYF
TGTGCCAGCAGCATCAGCGGGGGCCCCCAAGAGACCCAGTACTTC
>TRBJ2-7|15|-|TRBV5-1|-
CASSLDDYPAGEQYF
TGCGCCAGCAGCTTGGACGACTACCCGGCTGGCGAGCAGTACTTC
>TRBJ2-6|18|TRBD1|TRBV7-2|once
CASSSRGTGGAGANVLTF
TGTGCCAGCAGCTCCCGGGGGACAGGGGGCGCTGGGGCCAACGTCCTGACTTTC
>TRBJ1-1|14|TRBD1|TRBV27|-
CASSLTGGGTEAFF
TGTGCCAGCAGTCTTACAGGGGGGGGCACTGAAGCTTTCTTT
>TRBJ2-2|18|TRBD1|TRBV5-5|-
CASSITRDRVYEAGELFF
TGTGCCAGCAGCATTACCCGGGACAGGGTGTATGAGGCCGGGGAGCTGTTTTTT